The T cell receptor (beta chain) described here comes from a study of blood T cells in healthy people across ages (dated by TCRdb to the mid-2010s). Notes on the research overall: Template switching captured roughly one uniquely barcoded TCR beta cDNA molecule per two T cells in model experiments. The donors were split into four age groups: young (average roughly 15 years), middle-aged (39), aged (over 55) and long-lived (about 82). Using deep sequencing normalized with unique cDNA molecular identifiers, the study measured how TCR beta repertoire diversity changes with age. Using the same blood draw, the study looked at two additional independent replicas of 1 million unique cDNA reads for two donors, one aged 18 to 30 and the other aged 80 or older. Overall study results and their limits: Total diversity estimates from one million sequenced T cells were considered lower bounds and underestimates. Since profiling was done on bulk unsorted PBMCs, naive and antigen-experienced compartments could not be conclusively compared. The CMV infection status of donors was not known, potentially confounding age-related changes in expanded clonotypes. Observed TCR beta diversity correlated strongly with the percentage of naive T cells measured by flow cytometry. Compared with the aged group, the long-lived group had more naive CD4+ T cells, fewer expanded clones and increased TCR diversity, suggesting age selection. Observed TCR beta diversity per million T cells fell roughly linearly with age, and a significant reduction was already apparent by age roughly 40.

The CDR3 has 17 amino acids, counting the end cysteine and phenylalanine. Kept here is only the CDR3 DNA, which spans 51 bases and is read in frame from base 1. The germline V gene (reference sequence) specifies SEHNR as CDR1 and FQNEAQ as CDR2. The library came from 5' RACE. The sequencer was an Illumina HiSeq 2500. The second PCR ran for about 6 to 11 cycles and used a J-beta primer mix along with a sample-barcoded 5' primer. A unique molecular identifier was introduced onto each TCR beta cDNA molecule by a template-switch 5' adaptor carrying 12 random nucleotides. At least 3 million CDR3-containing paired-end reads were obtained from each sample. First-strand cDNA synthesis was performed from all RNA using the Mint cDNA synthesis kit, with priming by a TRBC-specific oligonucleotide. Following uracil-DNA glycosylase treatment, a first 18-cycle PCR with universal primers M1SS and BC2_uni_R was performed on all cDNA. Turning to the authors' computational methods: Normalization of each sample was performed by random selection of 1 million high-quality reads, each carrying a distinct molecular identifier. Reads sharing molecular identifiers were discarded rather than binned into consensus sequences. MiTCR, with a Q25 quality threshold and the strictest error-elimination algorithm, was used for CDR3 identification, clonotype clustering and error correction. A nonparametric unseen species model with Euler transformation was used to estimate a lower bound on total TCR beta diversity. TCRdb reran the public reads through fastp at Q25 and MiXCR, keeping productive beta chains. Rows are unified per CDR3 protein, each entry keeping the most common DNA and genes. The authors' filters were not applied to this entry. Here the sample has under 700,000 distinct CDR3 sequences; 24% occur a single time. The ten most abundant clones make up under 9% of the sample.

Donors were 30 to 45 systemically healthy Caucasian individuals from Russia aged roughly 6 to 90 years. Roughly 10 milliliters of peripheral blood were drawn from each donor into EDTA-treated Vacutainer tubes. Ficoll-Paque density-gradient centrifugation was used to isolate PBMCs, with at least 6 million per sample. Trizol reagent was used to extract total RNA from the PBMCs, yielding at least 6 micrograms per sample. For every donor, an aliquot of PBMCs went through flow cytometry to measure the percentages of naive CD45RAhigh/CD27high T cells. Regarding this clonotype: Its antigen remains unidentified. Its ends do not fully match the called genes, so a read error is possible.

This sample also appeared in a second study, on T cells of mothers and their children. The second investigation adds: The donors were nine systemically healthy Caucasian individuals, made up of three mothers and their six children. cDNA synthesis used all of the extracted RNA, with about 1.5 ug of RNA in each 15 ul reaction. Sample barcodes and 2-4 random nucleotides were added via the M1S primer in the second PCR. Over 9 million TCR beta CDR3 reads came from each mother, compared with several million reads from each child. Thymic selection shapes the output of TCR recombination in a similar way in related and unrelated pairs, and inherited differences have a minor effect. Normalized repertoire overlap was always found to be slightly, but never significantly, higher in related mother-child pairs than in unrelated mother-child pairs. Persistent microchimeric T cell clones were not detected, at a sensitivity of approximately 93 clones per million clonotypes. The study used deep NGS to compare TCR beta repertoires of mothers and children, seeking features distinguishing related mother-child pairs from unrelated individuals. On average, the children were roughly 11 +/- 4 years old, while the mothers were about 37 +/- 4 years old. After adapter ligation was performed with NEBNext reagents, the libraries were sequenced on an Illumina HiSeq 2000 with 100+100 nt paired-end reads. Mother and child libraries were prepared a month apart and sequenced in separate runs to prevent cross-contamination. For each donor, between roughly 500,000 and 2,300,000 distinct TCR beta clonotypes were identified. Naive TCR beta clonotypes were estimated from low-frequency clonotypes matched to each donor's FACS-determined naive share, without sorting.

The receptor was isolated from a boy aged 5-17 years in good health. The rearrangement combines TRBV7-9 with TRBJ2-2; the D gene is possibly TRBD1 or TRBD2, each agreeing over 6 bases. The specimen sequenced was blood. CDR3 reads: CASSLERTVTNTGGLFF. The nucleotide sequence reads as follows: TGTGCCAGCAGCTTAGAACGGACAGTGACGAACACCGGGGGGCTGTTTTTT. The full variable domain, completed from the reference TRBV7-9 and TRBJ2-2 proteins outside the CDR3, reads DTGVSQNPRHKITKRGQNVTFRCDPISEHNRLYWYRQTLGQGPEFLTYFQNEAQLEKSRLLSDRFSAERPKGSFSTLEIQRTEQGDSAMYLCASSLERTVTNTGGLFFGEGSRLTVL.